A selection of T cell receptor beta chains follows, all from one sample in a study of blood T cell repertoires in COVID-19. Sequenced by immunoSEQ multiplex PCR; TCRdb stores in-frame clones only, minus some. There are 300,000 or so clones in the sample; 75% to 95% occur only once, and more than 0.95% lies in the top ten. Material: PBMCs or T cells enriched from blood (not recorded which). These receptors came from a young woman who had recovered from COVID-19. CDR3s include the opening cysteine and the closing phenylalanine or tryptophan. The D gene is left open where the match is weak. Clone size, where shown, is once, few, many, or a class for clones that have expanded.

>TRBJ1-2|TRBD1|few|TRBV19
CASSKNRDSYGYTF
TGTGCCAGTAGTAAAAACCGGGACAGCTATGGCTACACCTTC
>TRBJ2-1|TRBD2|-|TRBV5-6
CASSLAGTSRQFF
TGTGCCAGCAGCTTGGCTGGGACTAGTCGACAGTTCTTC
>TRBJ2-1|TRBD2|-|TRBV5-1
CASSPGLAGGPENEQFF
TGCGCCAGCAGCCCGGGACTAGCGGGAGGGCCGGAAAATGAGCAGTTCTTC
>TRBJ1-5|-|-|TRBV4-1
CASSQALGLSNQPQHF
TGCGCCAGCAGCCAAGCGTTGGGGCTTTCAAATCAGCCCCAGCATTTT
>TRBJ2-2|-|-|TRBV11-3
CASSQDRPANTGELFF
TGTGCCAGCAGCCAAGACAGGCCCGCCAACACCGGGGAGCTGTTTTTT
>TRBJ2-3|-|-|TRBV6-1
CASSERAGALEDTQYF
TGTGCCAGCAGTGAGAGGGCAGGAGCCCTGGAGGATACGCAGTATTTT
>TRBJ2-2|TRBD2|-|TRBV28
CASSSSSGMNTGELFF
TGTGCCAGCAGTTCCTCTAGCGGAATGAACACCGGGGAGCTGTTTTTT
>TRBJ2-1|TRBD2|-|TRBV27
CASSLFSGRYNEQFF
TGTGCCAGCAGTTTATTTAGCGGGAGGTACAATGAGCAGTTCTTC
>TRBJ1-4|TRBD1|few|TRBV7-8
CASSSHDRVSNEKLFF
TGTGCCAGCAGCTCCCATGACAGGGTCTCTAATGAAAAACTGTTTTTT
>TRBJ2-2|-|-|TRBV27
CASSLSLGFSLNAGELFF
TGTGCCAGCAGTTTATCCCTTGGATTTAGCCTCAACGCCGGGGAGCTGTTTTTT
>TRBJ1-2|-|-|TRBV5-1
CASRGEAAYGYTF
TGCGCCAGCCGGGGGGAGGCAGCCTATGGCTACACCTTC
>TRBJ1-3|-|-|TRBV9
CASNKQGDPGNTIYF
TGTGCCAGCAACAAACAGGGAGATCCTGGAAACACCATATATTTT
>TRBJ2-3|TRBD2|-|TRBV18
CASSTLAGGPSDTQYF
TGTGCCAGCTCAACTCTAGCGGGAGGGCCCTCGGATACGCAGTATTTT
>TRBJ2-2|TRBD2|-|TRBV5-1
CASSGTSASNTGELFF
TGCGCCAGCAGCGGAACTAGCGCTTCGAACACCGGGGAGCTGTTTTTT